This T cell receptor beta chain came from a study of T cell responses to AZD1222 COVID-19 vaccine. Study-wide background: Second doses were pooled across both intervals (about 4 or about 12 weeks).

Trimming cost V 4 bases and J 8 bases, with 12 bases left between them. The germline CDR1 and CDR2 sequences are KGHDR and SFDVKD. This CDR3 is 13 amino acids long. General study findings and limits: Two AZD1222 administrations were followed by greater Spike-specific TCR breadth and depth. Donors skewed white British and female; clonal diversity was possibly underestimated. It was only after the peak T cell response that any repertoires were sampled.

Libraries were prepared by immunoSEQ multiplex PCR; TCRdb keeps only in-frame clonotypes and omits some of them. This sample has 90,000 to 100,000 clones, with roughly 90% found just once. On this clone: Antigen: not known.

The input for sequencing was peripheral blood, taken on day 0 of AZD1222 vaccination. V is TRBV24-1 and J is TRBJ2-3, with D uncertain. The TCR sequence derives from an adult in good health. This chain's CDR3 is CATSEEAGRTQYF. As DNA, the CDR3 is TGTGCCACCAGTGAAGAGGCCGGCCGTACGCAGTATTTT.